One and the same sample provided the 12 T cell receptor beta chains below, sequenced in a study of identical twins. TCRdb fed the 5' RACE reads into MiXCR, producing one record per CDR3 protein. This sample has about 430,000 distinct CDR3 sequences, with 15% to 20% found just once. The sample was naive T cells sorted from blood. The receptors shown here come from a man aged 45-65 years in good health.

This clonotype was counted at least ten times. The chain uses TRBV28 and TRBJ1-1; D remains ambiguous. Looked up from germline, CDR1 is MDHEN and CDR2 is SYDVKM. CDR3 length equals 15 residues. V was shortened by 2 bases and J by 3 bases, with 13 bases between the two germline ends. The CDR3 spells CASSLIGRLDTEAFF. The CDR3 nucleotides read TGTGCCAGCAGTTTAATTGGCAGGTTAGACACTGAAGCTTTCTTT.

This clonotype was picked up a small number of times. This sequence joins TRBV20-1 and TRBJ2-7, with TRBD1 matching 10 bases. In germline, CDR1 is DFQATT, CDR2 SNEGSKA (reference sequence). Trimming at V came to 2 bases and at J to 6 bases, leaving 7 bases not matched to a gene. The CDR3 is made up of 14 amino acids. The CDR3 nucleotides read TGCAGTGCTAGATTGGGACAGGGGTTCGGCGAGCAGTACTTC. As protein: CSARLGQGFGEQYF.

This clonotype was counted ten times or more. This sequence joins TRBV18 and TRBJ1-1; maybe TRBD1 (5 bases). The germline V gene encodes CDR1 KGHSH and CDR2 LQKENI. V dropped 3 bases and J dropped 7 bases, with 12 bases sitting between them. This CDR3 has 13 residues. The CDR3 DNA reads TGTGCCAGCTCACCCCGGGGGAAGGGTGAAGCTTTCTTT. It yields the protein CASSPRGKGEAFF.

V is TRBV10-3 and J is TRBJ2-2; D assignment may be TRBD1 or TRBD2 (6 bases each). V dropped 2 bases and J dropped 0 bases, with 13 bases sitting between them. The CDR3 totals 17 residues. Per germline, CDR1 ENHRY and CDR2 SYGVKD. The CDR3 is CAISEEGGSTNTGELFF. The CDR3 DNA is TGTGCCATCAGTGAGGAGGGGGGCTCTACGAACACCGGGGAGCTGTTTTTT.

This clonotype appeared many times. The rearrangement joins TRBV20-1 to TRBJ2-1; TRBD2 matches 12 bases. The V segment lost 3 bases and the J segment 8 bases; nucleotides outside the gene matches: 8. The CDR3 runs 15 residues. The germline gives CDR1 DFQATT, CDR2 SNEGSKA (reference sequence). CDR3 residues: CSASRLAGANDEQFF. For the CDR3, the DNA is TGCAGTGCTAGTCGACTAGCGGGAGCTAACGATGAGCAGTTCTTC.

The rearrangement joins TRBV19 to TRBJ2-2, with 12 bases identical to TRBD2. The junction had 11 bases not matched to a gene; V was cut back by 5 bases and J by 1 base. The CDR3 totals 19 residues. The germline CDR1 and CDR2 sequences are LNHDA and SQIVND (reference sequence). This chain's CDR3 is CASSPSRLAGVENTGELFF. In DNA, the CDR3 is TGTGCCAGTAGTCCGTCGCGACTAGCGGGGGTAGAGAACACCGGGGAGCTGTTTTTT.

This CDR3 reads CATSSISGSYEQYF. Written as DNA, the CDR3 is TGTGCCACCAGCAGTATCAGCGGATCCTACGAGCAGTACTTC. The chain combines TRBV15 with TRBJ2-7; TRBD2 is a possible D gene (5 bases). The CDR3 covers 14 residues. Trimming removed 3 bases from V and 1 base from J, with 10 bases in between. Per the germline V gene, CDR1 is LNHNV and CDR2 is YYDKDF (reference sequence).

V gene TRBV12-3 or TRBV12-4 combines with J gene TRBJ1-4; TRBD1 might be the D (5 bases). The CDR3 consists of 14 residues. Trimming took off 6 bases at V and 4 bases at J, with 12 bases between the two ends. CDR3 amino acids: CASSIGGSNEKLFF. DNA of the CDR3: TGTGCCAGCAGCATCGGGGGGAGTAATGAAAAACTGTTTTTT.

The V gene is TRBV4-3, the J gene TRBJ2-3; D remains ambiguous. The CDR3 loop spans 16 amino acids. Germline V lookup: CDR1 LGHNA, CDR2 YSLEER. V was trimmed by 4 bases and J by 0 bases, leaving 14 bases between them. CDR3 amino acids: CASSLSASFSTDTQYF. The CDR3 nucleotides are TGCGCCAGCAGCCTTTCGGCCTCCTTTAGCACAGATACGCAGTATTTT.

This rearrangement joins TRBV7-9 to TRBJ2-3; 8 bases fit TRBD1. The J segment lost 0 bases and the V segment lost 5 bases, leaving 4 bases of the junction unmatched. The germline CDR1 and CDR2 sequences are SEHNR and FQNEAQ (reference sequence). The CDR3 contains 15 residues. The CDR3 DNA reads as TGTGCCAGCAGCCGCAGGGGGCTGAGCACAGATACGCAGTATTTT. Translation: CASSRRGLSTDTQYF.

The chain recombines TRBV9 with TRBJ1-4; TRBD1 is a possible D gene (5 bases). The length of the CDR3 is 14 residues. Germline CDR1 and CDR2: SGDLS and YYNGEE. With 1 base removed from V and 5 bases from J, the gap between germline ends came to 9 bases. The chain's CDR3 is CASSVSTANEKLFF. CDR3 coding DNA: TGTGCCAGCAGCGTATCGACAGCAAATGAAAAACTGTTTTTT.

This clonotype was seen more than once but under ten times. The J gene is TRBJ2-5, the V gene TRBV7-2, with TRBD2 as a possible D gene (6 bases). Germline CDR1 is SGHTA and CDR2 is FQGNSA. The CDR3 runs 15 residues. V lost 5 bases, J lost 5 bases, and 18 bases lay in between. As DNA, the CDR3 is TGTGCCAGCAGCGCCCTTAGCGGCCTCAGTGAGACCCAGTACTTC. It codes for CASSALSGLSETQYF. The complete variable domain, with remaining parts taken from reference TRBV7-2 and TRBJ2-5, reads GAGVSQSPSNKVTEKGKDVELRCDPISGHTALYWYRQSLGQGLEFLIYFQGNSAPDKSGLPSDRFSAERTGGSVSTLTIQRTQQEDSAVYLCASSALSGLSETQYFGPGTRLLVL.